The 10 T cell receptor beta chains below all came from one sample that was sequenced in a study of T-cell memory formation after mild COVID-19. MiXCR, run by TCRdb on the 5' RACE reads, gives a single entry per CDR3 protein. The data show 190,000 or so distinct CDR3 sequences, with around 30% seen just once and about an eighth held by the top ten. Sequencing used PBMCs or a T cell subset sorted from them (not recorded which). The receptors were gathered from an adult woman who had mild COVID-19 (a few samples of this study predate the infection). Cell type and time point are not known.

The rearrangement joins TRBV18 to TRBJ2-3; TRBD1 aligns across 8 bases. CDR3 length: 16 amino acids. In germline, CDR1 is KGHSH, CDR2 LQKENI. Trimming at V came to 5 bases and at J to 1 base, leaving 8 bases not matched to a gene. CDR3: CASSADRALRTDTQYF. For the CDR3, the DNA is TGTGCCAGCTCAGCGGACAGGGCCTTGCGCACAGATACGCAGTATTTT.

The chain carries TRBV5-1 and TRBJ2-7; 14 bases are a match to TRBD2. The V gene's germline CDR1 is SGHRS and CDR2 YFSETQ. V was clipped by 4 bases and J by 4 bases; unmatched bases: 16. The length of the CDR3 is 19 residues. CDR3 DNA sequence: TGCGCCAGCAGCCGAGGGACTAGCGGGAGCCTTTCGCTTCTATACGAGCAGTACTTC. Translated, it gives CASSRGTSGSLSLLYEQYF.

The chain joins TRBV11-2 to TRBJ2-2, with D hard to call. Germline values: CDR1 SGHAT, CDR2 FQNNGV. The CDR3 is 15 residues long. Trimming took 1 base from V and 1 from J, leaving 7 bases between them. CDR3 loop: CASSLGRRNTGELFF. CDR3 nucleotides: TGTGCCAGCAGCTTAGGGCGGCGGAACACCGGGGAGCTGTTTTTT.

DNA of the CDR3: TGTGCCAGCAGTTTCACAGGGGTCAATGAGCAGTTCTTC. It translates to CASSFTGVNEQFF. The chain employs TRBV6-6 and TRBJ2-1; TRBD1 aligns across 7 bases. The CDR3 length is 13 residues. J was trimmed by 6 bases and V by 4 bases; bases with no gene match: 3. Germline V gene lookup returns CDR1 MNHNY and CDR2 SVGAGI (reference sequence).

This chain connects TRBV4-2 to TRBJ2-1, with 11 bases matching TRBD2. Germline loops: CDR1 LGHNA, CDR2 YNFKEQ. The CDR3 is 16 amino acids. Unmatched junction bases numbered 4, after V lost 0 bases and J lost 6 bases. CDR3 DNA sequence: TGTGCCAGCAGCCAAGATGGGCTAGCGGGAGGCAATGAGCAGTTCTTC. This codes for CASSQDGLAGGNEQFF.

V is TRBV18 and J is TRBJ2-1; 9 bases agree with TRBD1. The junction had 3 bases not matched to a gene; V was cut back by 3 bases and J by 3 bases. The length of the CDR3 is 15 residues. Germline values: CDR1 KGHSH, CDR2 LQKENI. The CDR3 is CASSPGQGNYNEQFF. CDR3 coding DNA: TGTGCCAGCTCACCCGGACAGGGGAACTACAATGAGCAGTTCTTC.

The table lists this clonotype with many counts. This rearrangement joins TRBV20-1 to TRBJ1-1; a possible D gene is TRBD1 (5 bases). This CDR3 comprises 13 residues. Germline assignment: CDR1 DFQATT and CDR2 SNEGSKA (reference sequence). V lost 5 bases to trimming and J lost 5 bases, with 15 bases between them. This CDR3 reads CSAPLRGGTEAFF. The DNA for the CDR3 is TGCAGTGCTCCCTTACGGGGGGGGACTGAAGCTTTCTTT.

The gene calls are TRBV5-1 and TRBJ1-2; D is perhaps TRBD1 (6 bases). Per germline, CDR1 SGHRS and CDR2 YFSETQ. V lost 4 bases and J lost 8, with 21 bases in between. The CDR3 length is 15 residues. CDR3 nucleotides: TGCGCCAGCAGCCCCTACAGGGATCAGGCGGAGGGCTACACCTTC. Translating gives CASSPYRDQAEGYTF.

This clonotype turned up a few times. The chain uses TRBV12-3 or TRBV12-4 and TRBJ2-5; D could derive from TRBD1 or TRBD2 (5 bases each). V lost 4 bases and J lost 5, with 14 bases in between. This CDR3 region has 14 residues. DNA of the CDR3: TGTGCCAGCAGTTCCGGGACCCGAGGGGAGACCCAGTACTTC. Amino acids: CASSSGTRGETQYF.

The chain carries TRBV4-1 and TRBJ2-1; 7 bases are shared with TRBD2. Losses at the gene ends were 1 base for V and 0 bases for J; bases not matched to a gene: 3. This CDR3 contains 16 residues. CDR1 MGHRA and CDR2 YSYEKL come from the germline V gene. This CDR3 is CASSQGLAGSYNEQFF. CDR3 bases: TGCGCCAGCAGCCAAGGACTAGCCGGCTCCTACAATGAGCAGTTCTTC.